This TCR beta chain was obtained from a study of identical twins. TCRdb processed the 5' RACE reads anew with MiXCR; each CDR3 protein has one entry. Here the sample spans 350,000 to 450,000 distinct CDR3 sequences, roughly 18% being singletons. The CDR3 length is 18 residues. Germline lookup yields CDR1 MGHRA and CDR2 YSYEKL. The ends were cut back, 0 bases at V and 0 bases at J, with 15 bases in the middle. This clonotype was seen a handful of times. The genes are TRBV4-1 and TRBJ1-3; D remains ambiguous. The receptor was derived from a man aged 50-59 years in good health. What was sequenced was naive T cells sorted from blood. CDR3: CASSQDSKGPLSGNTIYF. CDR3 nucleotides: TGCGCCAGCAGCCAAGATTCAAAAGGGCCCCTCTCTGGAAACACCATATATTTT.